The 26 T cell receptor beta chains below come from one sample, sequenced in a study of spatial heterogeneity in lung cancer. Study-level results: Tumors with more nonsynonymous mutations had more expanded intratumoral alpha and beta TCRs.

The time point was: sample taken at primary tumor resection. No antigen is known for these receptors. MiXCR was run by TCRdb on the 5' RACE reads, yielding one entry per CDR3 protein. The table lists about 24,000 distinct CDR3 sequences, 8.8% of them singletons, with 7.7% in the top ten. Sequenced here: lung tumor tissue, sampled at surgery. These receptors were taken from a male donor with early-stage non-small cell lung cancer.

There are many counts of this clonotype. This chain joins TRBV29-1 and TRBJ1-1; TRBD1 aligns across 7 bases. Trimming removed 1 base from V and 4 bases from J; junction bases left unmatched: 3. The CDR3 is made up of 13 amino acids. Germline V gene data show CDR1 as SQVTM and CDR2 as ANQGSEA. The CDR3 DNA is TGCAGCGTTGAAGGACAGGGTCTCACTGAAGCTTTCTTT. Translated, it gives CSVEGQGLTEAFF.

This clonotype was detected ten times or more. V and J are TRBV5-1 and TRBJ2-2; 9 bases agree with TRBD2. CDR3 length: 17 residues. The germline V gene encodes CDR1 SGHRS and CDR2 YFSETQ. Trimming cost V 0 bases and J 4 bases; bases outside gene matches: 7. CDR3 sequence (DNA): TGCGCCAGCAGCTTGGTCGCTAGCGGGAAGGTCACCGGGGAGCTGTTTTTT. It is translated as CASSLVASGKVTGELFF.

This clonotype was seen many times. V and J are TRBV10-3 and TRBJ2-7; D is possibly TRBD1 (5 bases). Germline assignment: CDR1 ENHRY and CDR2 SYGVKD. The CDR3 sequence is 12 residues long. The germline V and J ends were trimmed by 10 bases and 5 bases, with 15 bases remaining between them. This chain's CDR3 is CATQGRIHEQYF. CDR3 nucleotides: TGTGCCACCCAGGGTCGGATCCACGAGCAGTACTTC.

This chain's CDR3 is CASSVVGPRDEQYF. The CDR3 bases are TGTGCCAGCAGTGTTGTGGGTCCGAGGGACGAGCAGTACTTC. This chain links TRBV25-1 with TRBJ2-7; possible D gene TRBD2, 5 bases. This CDR3 is built from 14 residues. The V end was cut by 4 bases, the J end by 5 bases, with 15 bases between. Germline-derived CDR1 and CDR2 are MGHDK and SYGVNS.

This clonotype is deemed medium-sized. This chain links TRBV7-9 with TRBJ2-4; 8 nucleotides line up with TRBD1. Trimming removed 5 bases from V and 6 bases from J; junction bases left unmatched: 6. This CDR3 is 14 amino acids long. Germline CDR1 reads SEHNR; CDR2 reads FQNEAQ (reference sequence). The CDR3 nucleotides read TGTGCCAGCAGCGCAGGGGGCCCCTTAAACATTCAGTACTTC. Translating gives CASSAGGPLNIQYF. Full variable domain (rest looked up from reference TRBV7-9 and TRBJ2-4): DTGVSQNPRHKITKRGQNVTFRCDPISEHNRLYWYRQTLGQGPEFLTYFQNEAQLEKSRLLSDRFSAERPKGSFSTLEIQRTEQGDSAMYLCASSAGGPLNIQYFGAGTRLSVL.

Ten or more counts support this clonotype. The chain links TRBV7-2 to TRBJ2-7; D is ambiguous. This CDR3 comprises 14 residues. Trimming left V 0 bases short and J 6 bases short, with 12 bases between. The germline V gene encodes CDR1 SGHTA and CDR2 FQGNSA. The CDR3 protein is CASSLAPSLGEQYF. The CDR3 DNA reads TGTGCCAGCAGCTTAGCCCCCAGTTTAGGCGAGCAGTACTTC.

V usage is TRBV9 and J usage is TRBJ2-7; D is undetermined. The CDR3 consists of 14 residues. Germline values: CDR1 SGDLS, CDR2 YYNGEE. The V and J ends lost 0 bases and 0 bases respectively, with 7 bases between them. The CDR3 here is CASSVGAVSYEQYF. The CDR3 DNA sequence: TGTGCCAGCAGCGTAGGAGCAGTCTCCTACGAGCAGTACTTC.

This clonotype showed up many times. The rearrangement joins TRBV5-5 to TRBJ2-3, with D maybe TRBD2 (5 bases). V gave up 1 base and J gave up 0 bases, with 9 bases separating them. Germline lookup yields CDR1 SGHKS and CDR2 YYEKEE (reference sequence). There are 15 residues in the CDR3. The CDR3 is CASSLLLASTDTQYF. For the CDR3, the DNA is TGTGCCAGCAGCTTGTTGCTAGCTAGCACAGATACGCAGTATTTT.

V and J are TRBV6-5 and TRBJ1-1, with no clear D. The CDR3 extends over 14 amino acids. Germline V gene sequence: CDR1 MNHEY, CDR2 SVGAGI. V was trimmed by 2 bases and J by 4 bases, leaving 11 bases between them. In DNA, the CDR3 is TGTGCCAGCAGTTACCGCCGGGAGAGCACTGAAGCTTTCTTT. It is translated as CASSYRRESTEAFF.

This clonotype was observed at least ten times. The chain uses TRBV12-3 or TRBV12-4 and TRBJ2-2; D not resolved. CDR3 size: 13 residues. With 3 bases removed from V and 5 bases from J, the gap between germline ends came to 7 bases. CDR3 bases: TGTGCCAGCAGTTTTGACGGAACCGGGGAGCTGTTTTTT. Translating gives CASSFDGTGELFF.

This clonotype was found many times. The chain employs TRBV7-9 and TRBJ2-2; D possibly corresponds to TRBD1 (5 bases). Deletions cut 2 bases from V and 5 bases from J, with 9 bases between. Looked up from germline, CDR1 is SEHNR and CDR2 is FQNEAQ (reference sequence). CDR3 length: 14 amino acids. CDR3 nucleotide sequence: TGTGCCAGCAGCTTAACAGGACCTACCGGGGAGCTGTTTTTT. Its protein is CASSLTGPTGELFF.

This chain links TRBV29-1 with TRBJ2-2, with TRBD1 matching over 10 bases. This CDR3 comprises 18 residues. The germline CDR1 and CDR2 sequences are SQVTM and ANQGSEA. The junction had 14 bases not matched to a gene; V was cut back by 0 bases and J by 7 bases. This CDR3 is CSVEDWTSGQGVSGELFF. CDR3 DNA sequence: TGCAGCGTTGAAGATTGGACTTCAGGACAGGGGGTGAGCGGGGAGCTGTTTTTT.

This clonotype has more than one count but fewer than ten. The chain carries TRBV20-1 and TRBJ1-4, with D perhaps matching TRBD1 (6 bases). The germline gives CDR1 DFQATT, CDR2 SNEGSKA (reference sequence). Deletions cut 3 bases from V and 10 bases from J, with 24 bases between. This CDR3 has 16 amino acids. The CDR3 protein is CSAREGGQREVGKLFF. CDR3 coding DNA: TGCAGTGCTAGGGAGGGCGGACAGCGGGAGGTCGGAAAACTGTTTTTT.

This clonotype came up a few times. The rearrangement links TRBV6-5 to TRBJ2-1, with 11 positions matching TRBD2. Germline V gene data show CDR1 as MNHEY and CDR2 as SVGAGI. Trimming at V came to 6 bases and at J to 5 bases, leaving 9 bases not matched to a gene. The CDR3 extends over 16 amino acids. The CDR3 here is CASSWIAGGPNNEQFF. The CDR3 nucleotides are TGTGCCAGCAGCTGGATAGCGGGAGGGCCTAACAATGAGCAGTTCTTC.

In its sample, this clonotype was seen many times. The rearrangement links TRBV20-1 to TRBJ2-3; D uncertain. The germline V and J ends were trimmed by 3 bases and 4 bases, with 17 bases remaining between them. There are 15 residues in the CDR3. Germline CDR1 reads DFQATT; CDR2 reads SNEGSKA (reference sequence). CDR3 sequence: CSARIRVVAADTQYF. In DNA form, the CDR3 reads TGCAGTGCTAGGATCCGCGTGGTAGCTGCAGATACGCAGTATTTT.

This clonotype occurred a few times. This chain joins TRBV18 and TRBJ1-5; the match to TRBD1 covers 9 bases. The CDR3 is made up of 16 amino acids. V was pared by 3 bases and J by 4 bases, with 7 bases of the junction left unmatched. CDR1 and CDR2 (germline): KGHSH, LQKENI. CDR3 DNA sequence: TGTGCCAGCTCACCCTTCCGACAGGGGGATAATCAGCCCCAGCATTTT. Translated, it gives CASSPFRQGDNQPQHF.

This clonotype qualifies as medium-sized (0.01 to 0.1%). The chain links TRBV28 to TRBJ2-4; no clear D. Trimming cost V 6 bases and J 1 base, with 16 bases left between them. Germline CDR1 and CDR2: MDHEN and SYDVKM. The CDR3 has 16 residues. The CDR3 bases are TGTGCCAGCAGCCAAATGGGAACCGTGGCCAAAAACATTCAGTACTTC. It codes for CASSQMGTVAKNIQYF.

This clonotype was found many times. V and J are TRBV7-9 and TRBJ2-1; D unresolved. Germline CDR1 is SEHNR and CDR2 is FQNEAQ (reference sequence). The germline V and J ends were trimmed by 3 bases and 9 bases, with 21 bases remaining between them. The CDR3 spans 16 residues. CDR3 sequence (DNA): TGTGCCAGCAGCTTGGGGAAACCTATTCTCGGCGGTGAGCAGTTCTTC. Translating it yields CASSLGKPILGGEQFF.

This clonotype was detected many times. CDR3 region: CASSRGGPDQPQHF. In DNA, the CDR3 is TGTGCCAGCTCACGGGGCGGCCCGGACCAGCCCCAGCATTTT. This chain joins TRBV18 and TRBJ1-5; the D gene is possibly TRBD1 (5 bases). Germline CDR1 KGHSH, CDR2 LQKENI. The CDR3 consists of 14 residues. Between the trimmed V and J ends, which lost 4 bases and 7 bases, there was a span of 14 bases.

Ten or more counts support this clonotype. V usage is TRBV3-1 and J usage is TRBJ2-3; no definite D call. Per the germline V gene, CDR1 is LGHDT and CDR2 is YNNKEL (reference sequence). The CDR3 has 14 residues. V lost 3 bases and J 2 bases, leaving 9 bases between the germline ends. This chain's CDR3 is CASSHRRFTDTQYF. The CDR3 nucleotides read TGTGCCAGCAGCCATCGTAGGTTCACAGATACGCAGTATTTT.

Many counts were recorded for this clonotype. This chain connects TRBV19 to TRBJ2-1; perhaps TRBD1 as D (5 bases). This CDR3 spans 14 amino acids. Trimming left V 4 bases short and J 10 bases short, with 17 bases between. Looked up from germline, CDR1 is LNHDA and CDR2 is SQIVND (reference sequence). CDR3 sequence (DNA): TGTGCCAGTAGTACACCCCCCCCGAGACAGGAGCAGTTCTTC. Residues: CASSTPPPRQEQFF.

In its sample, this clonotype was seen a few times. The CDR3 DNA sequence: TGTGCCACCAGTGATCGCGCGGGGAGGTACACCGGGGAGCTGTTTTTT. Its translation: CATSDRAGRYTGELFF. The chain links TRBV24-1 to TRBJ2-2; tentatively, D is TRBD2 (6 bases). The CDR3 length is 16 residues. Trimming removed 3 bases from V and 3 bases from J, with 13 bases in between. CDR1 is KGHDR, CDR2 SFDVKD, per germline.

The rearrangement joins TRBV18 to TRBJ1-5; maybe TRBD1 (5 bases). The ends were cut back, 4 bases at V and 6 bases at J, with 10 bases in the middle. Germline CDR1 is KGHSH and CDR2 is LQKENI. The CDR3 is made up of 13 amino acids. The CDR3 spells CASSLERGQPQHF. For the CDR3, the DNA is TGTGCCAGCTCACTGGAGAGGGGTCAGCCCCAGCATTTT.

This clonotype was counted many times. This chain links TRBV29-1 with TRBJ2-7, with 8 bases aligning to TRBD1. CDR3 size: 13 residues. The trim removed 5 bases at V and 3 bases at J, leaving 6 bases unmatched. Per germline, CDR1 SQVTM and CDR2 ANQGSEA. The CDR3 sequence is CSVTGGRHYEQYF. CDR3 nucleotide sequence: TGCAGCGTTACAGGGGGGCGCCACTACGAGCAGTACTTC.

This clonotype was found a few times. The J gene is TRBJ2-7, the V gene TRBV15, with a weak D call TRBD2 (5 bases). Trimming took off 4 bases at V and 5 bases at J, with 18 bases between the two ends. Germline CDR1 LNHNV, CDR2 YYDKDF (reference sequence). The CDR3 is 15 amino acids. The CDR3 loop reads CATSTRTGFGNEQYF. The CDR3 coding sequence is TGTGCCACCAGCACCCGCACGGGATTTGGGAACGAGCAGTACTTC.

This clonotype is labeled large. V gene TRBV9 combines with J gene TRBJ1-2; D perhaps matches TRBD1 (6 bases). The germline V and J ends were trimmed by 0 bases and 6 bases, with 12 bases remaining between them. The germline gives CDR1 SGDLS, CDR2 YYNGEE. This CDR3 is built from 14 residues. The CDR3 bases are TGTGCCAGCAGCGTAGAAGGGGGTTTGGATGGCTACACCTTC. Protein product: CASSVEGGLDGYTF.